This T cell receptor beta chain was retrieved from a study of vaccination effects on CD4 cells after COVID-19. General study findings and limits: Vaccine- and infection-induced clones showed marked clonal contraction late following vaccination.

Assay used: immunoSEQ multiplex PCR; TCRdb lists only in-frame clones, some missing. The table shows 55,000 to 70,000 clones, with 75% to 85% occurring only once. V was shortened by 4 bases and J by 1 base, with 11 bases between the two germline ends. This CDR3 is built from 14 residues. Germline assignment: CDR1 SGHRS and CDR2 YFSETQ. Regarding this clone: What it recognizes is unknown.

After expansion with viral peptide pools in the ViraFEST assay, antigen-specific CD4+ T cells were sequenced. Upon completion of about 10 days in culture, CD4+ T cells were isolated. This sample comprised CD4+ T cells from PBMCs cultured with HCoV-229E spike peptides, obtained before COVID-19 vaccination. The TCR was taken from a human donor who received a COVID-19 vaccine. The V gene is TRBV5-1, the J gene TRBJ1-1; D gene uncertain. CDR3 in DNA: TGCGCCAGCAGCCCCGGACCGGGGAACACTGAAGCTTTCTTT. It translates to CASSPGPGNTEAFF.